The 30 T cell receptor beta chains below come from one sample, sequenced in a study of T cells expressing NK-cell markers (dated by TCRdb to the early 2020s). Library preparation was by 5' RACE. The sequencing machine was an Illumina HiSeq 2000. TCRdb reprocessed the reads, so every CDR3 protein sequence counts as one entry and DNA is not shown. The record for this sample contains about 460,000 distinct CDR3 sequences. The leading ten clones occupy more than 1.4% of the sample. The sample comprised blood T cells: a sorted CD56 or NKG2C T cell subset, CD4+ or CD8+ T cells, or bulk PBMC T cells (not recorded which). Receptor source: a woman aged 45-60 years in good health. Donor details come from another sample of the same person, matched by shared clones.

This chain uses TRBV5-1 with TRBJ2-3; with no DNA, the TCRdb D assignment of TRBD1 cannot be verified. The CDR3 is 14 amino acids. Germline loops: CDR1 SGHRS, CDR2 YFSETQ. The chain's CDR3 is CASSEGAVTDTQYF.

The chain couples TRBV7-9 to TRBJ1-1. CDR3 size: 13 residues. Germline V CDR1 and CDR2: SEHNR, FQNEAQ (reference sequence). The CDR3 is CASSLTSAKEPFF.

The chain carries TRBV7-6 and TRBJ2-2; lacking DNA, the TRBD1 call made by TCRdb goes unchecked. CDR1 SGHVS and CDR2 FNYEAQ come from the germline V gene. This CDR3 contains 16 residues. The CDR3: CASSLAPRRGSGELFF.

This chain joins TRBV20-1 and TRBJ2-3; TCRdb lists TRBD2, though no DNA is available to test this call. Germline V gives CDR1 DFQATT, CDR2 SNEGSKA (reference sequence). The CDR3 totals 17 residues. CDR3 loop: CSARDQRLAGGRVTQYF.

The chain combines TRBV5-1 with TRBJ1-5; TCRdb's D call of TRBD1 is untestable without DNA. The CDR3 has 15 residues. Per the germline V gene, CDR1 is SGHRS and CDR2 is YFSETQ. The CDR3 loop is CASSFTGGAGQPQHF.

The chain is built from TRBV6-6 and TRBJ1-1; TCRdb lists TRBD1, though no DNA is available to test this call. Germline V gene lookup returns CDR1 MNHNY and CDR2 SVGAGI (reference sequence). The CDR3 contains 15 residues. The CDR3: CASSSPDRGDTEAFF.

V usage is TRBV5-1 and J usage is TRBJ2-1. Germline values: CDR1 SGHRS, CDR2 YFSETQ. The CDR3 is 14 amino acids. The CDR3 loop is CASSSSVTYNEQFF.

This chain uses TRBV10-3 with TRBJ2-7. Germline values: CDR1 ENHRY, CDR2 SYGVKD. The CDR3 is made up of 13 amino acids. The chain's CDR3 is CAIAQDASYEQYF.

The chain joins TRBV4-2 to TRBJ1-1. Germline lookup yields CDR1 LGHNA and CDR2 YNFKEQ. The CDR3 covers 14 residues. The CDR3 sequence is CASTQGRLNTEAFF.

The chain links TRBV5-5 to TRBJ2-6; TCRdb gives TRBD1 as the D gene, but with no DNA this cannot be confirmed. The CDR3 extends over 16 amino acids. Germline V gene sequence: CDR1 SGHKS, CDR2 YYEKEE (reference sequence). Here the CDR3 reads CASTHGGSSGANVLTF. The variable domain in full, with the rest retrieved from reference TRBV5-5 and TRBJ2-6, is DAGVTQSPTHLIKTRGQQVTLRCSPISGHKSVSWYQQVLGQGPQFIFQYYEKEERGRGNFPDRFSARQFPNYSSELNVNALLLGDSALYLCASTHGGSSGANVLTFGAGSRLTVL.

The rearrangement links TRBV24-1 to TRBJ2-3; TCRdb names TRBD1, which stays unverified in the absence of DNA. Per the germline V gene, CDR1 is KGHDR and CDR2 is SFDVKD. CDR3 size: 13 residues. CDR3 loop: CATGQGATDTQYF.

The V and J genes are TRBV5-1 and TRBJ2-5; there is no DNA to check the TCRdb D call of TRBD1. CDR1 and CDR2 from the germline V gene are SGHRS and YFSETQ. There are 14 residues in the CDR3. The CDR3 spells CASSSTDTQETQYF.

This chain joins TRBV11-2 and TRBJ1-1. The CDR3 has 14 residues. The germline V gene has CDR1 SGHAT and CDR2 FQNNGV. The CDR3 reads CASSLFDTNTEAFF.

This chain connects TRBV5-1 to TRBJ2-7; with no DNA, the TCRdb D assignment of TRBD2 cannot be verified. Germline V gives CDR1 SGHRS, CDR2 YFSETQ. CDR3 length: 15 residues. The CDR3 protein is CASSLRRAGGGEQYF.

The CDR3 spells CASSDRLAGGGSYNEQFF. The V gene is TRBV5-1, the J gene TRBJ2-1; TCRdb's D gene call, TRBD2, goes unchecked for lack of DNA. Looked up from germline, CDR1 is SGHRS and CDR2 is YFSETQ. The CDR3 contains 18 residues. The entire variable domain, with the rest obtained from reference TRBV5-1 and TRBJ2-1, is as follows: KAGVTQTPRYLIKTRGQQVTLSCSPISGHRSVSWYQQTPGQGLQFLFEYFSETQRNKGNFPGRFSGRQFSNSRSEMNVSTLELGDSALYLCASSDRLAGGGSYNEQFFGPGTRLTVL.

J is TRBJ1-4 and V is TRBV6-5; the TCRdb call, TRBD1, lacks DNA for checking. The CDR3 totals 15 residues. The germline gives CDR1 MNHEY, CDR2 SVGAGI. CDR3 protein: CASSETGAALEKLFF.

The J gene is TRBJ2-4, the V gene TRBV11-2; TCRdb designates TRBD1, a call that cannot be tested without DNA. The CDR3 loop spans 18 amino acids. The germline V gene has CDR1 SGHAT and CDR2 FQNNGV. CDR3 region: CASSLDPPTGRSKNIQYF.

The chain combines TRBV6-1 with TRBJ1-5. CDR3 length equals 16 residues. In germline, CDR1 is MNHNS, CDR2 SASEGT. CDR3 sequence reads: CASSEGSSYSNQPQHF.

CDR3 in amino acids: CASSLSVGGKGNEKLFF. The chain uses TRBV12-3 or TRBV12-4 and TRBJ1-4; the TRBD1 assignment by TCRdb is unverifiable without DNA. The CDR3 has 17 residues.

This chain uses TRBV2 with TRBJ2-2; without DNA, the TCRdb call of TRBD2 cannot be checked. This CDR3 comprises 14 residues. Germline loops: CDR1 SNHLY, CDR2 FYNNEI. This CDR3 reads CASTLKANTGELFF.

This chain joins TRBV6-4 and TRBJ1-2; checking the TCRdb D call of TRBD1 is not possible without DNA. Germline values: CDR1 MRHNA, CDR2 SNTAGT. The CDR3 consists of 12 residues. The CDR3 here is CASRDRGHGYTF.

The CDR3 reads CASSVGSVADTQYF. The V gene is TRBV9, the J gene TRBJ2-3. Germline lookup yields CDR1 SGDLS and CDR2 YYNGEE. The CDR3 consists of 14 residues.

The gene calls are TRBV5-5 and TRBJ2-7. This CDR3 has 12 residues. Germline V CDR1 and CDR2: SGHKS, YYEKEE (reference sequence). The CDR3 protein is CASSLMALEQYF.

The chain joins TRBV19 to TRBJ1-2; TCRdb names TRBD1, which stays unverified in the absence of DNA. This CDR3 spans 12 amino acids. Looked up from germline, CDR1 is LNHDA and CDR2 is SQIVND (reference sequence). CDR3 loop: CAAGGWLSGYTF.

This chain joins TRBV18 and TRBJ2-5; as DNA is missing, the TRBD2 call by TCRdb cannot be tested. Germline V gene data show CDR1 as KGHSH and CDR2 as LQKENI. There are 17 residues in the CDR3. This CDR3 reads CASSPSELAGGQETQYF.

The chain is built from TRBV12-3 or TRBV12-4 and TRBJ2-1; as DNA is missing, the TRBD1 call by TCRdb cannot be tested. CDR3 length equals 15 residues. The CDR3 is CASTSSPSTYNEQFF.

The V call is TRBV18, the J call TRBJ2-7; TCRdb indicates TRBD2, and absent DNA this call remains unverified. CDR1 and CDR2 from the germline V gene are KGHSH and LQKENI. This CDR3 region has 15 residues. CDR3 residues: CASSRTGTSGYEQYF. Looking up the rest from reference TRBV18 and TRBJ2-7 gives the full variable domain: NAGVMQNPRHLVRRRGQEARLRCSPMKGHSHVYWYRQLPEEGLKFMVYLQKENIIDESGMPKERFSAEFPKEGPSILRIQQVVRGDSAAYFCASSRTGTSGYEQYFGPGTRLTVT.

The V call is TRBV29-1, the J call TRBJ1-1; the TCRdb D gene call, TRBD1, has no DNA to confirm it. This CDR3 is built from 15 residues. CDR1 is SQVTM and CDR2 is ANQGSEA in the germline V gene. The CDR3 spells CSVALGQGMNTEAFF.

The genes are TRBV3-1 and TRBJ1-1. Germline lookup yields CDR1 LGHDT and CDR2 YNNKEL (reference sequence). CDR3 size: 14 residues. The CDR3 protein is CASSQEFRVTEAFF. Full variable domain (outside the CDR3, taken from reference TRBV3-1 and TRBJ1-1): DTAVSQTPKYLVTQMGNDKSIKCEQNLGHDTMYWYKQDSKKFLKIMFSYNNKELIINETVPNRFSPKSPDKAHLNLHINSLELGDSAVYFCASSQEFRVTEAFFGQGTRLTVV.

The J gene is TRBJ2-3, the V gene TRBV5-6; there is no DNA to check the TCRdb D call of TRBD2. The CDR3 is 17 residues long. Germline V gene lookup returns CDR1 SGHDT and CDR2 YYEEEE. This chain's CDR3 is CASTGREPGLGADTQYF.